This T cell receptor (beta chain) was identified during a study of OX40 agonist ivuxolimab in advanced cancers. For the study at large: In this cohort, patients received ivuxolimab, an agonistic anti-OX40 (CD134) antibody. Partial responses were achieved by three patients, one with hepatocellular carcinoma and two with cutaneous melanoma. Broader study findings: At 0.1 to 3.0 mg/kg, CD4+ and CD8+ blood T cells expanded clonally by week 6.

Note on this clone: Its antigen is not known.

TCRdb keeps only in-frame clones here, not all; method: immunoSEQ multiplex PCR. The table lists under 90,000 clones, over 85% of them singletons. Baseline, cycle 4 day 1, and cycle 7 day 1 were the blood sampling points. The source was CD4+ or CD8+ T cells sorted from blood, collected in a trial of the OX40 agonist ivuxolimab. The sequence derives from an adult with an advanced solid tumor such as melanoma, head and neck, liver or kidney cancer.

In nucleotides, the CDR3 is TGTGCCAGCAGCAGAGCGGACGGCAATTCACCCCTCCACTTT. It translates to CASSRADGNSPLHF. The chain has TRBV6-6 and TRBJ1-6, with D hard to call. The CDR3 contains 14 residues. Germline V lookup: CDR1 MNHNY, CDR2 SVGAGI (reference sequence). The germline V and J ends were trimmed by 6 bases and 7 bases, with 13 bases remaining between them.